These T cell receptor beta chains were read from a single sample in a study of cytomegalovirus exposure and HLA in healthy donors. Clones were sequenced by immunoSEQ multiplex PCR, and TCRdb holds only the in-frame ones, with some missing. The sample lists approximately 110,000 clones; 76% were seen once. The sequencing input was PBMCs. These receptors came from a middle-aged man in good health and CMV-seronegative. The CDR3 runs from the conserved cysteine through the conserved F or W. D genes are given only for firm matches. Not all rows give a size; the values are once, few, many and, for expanded clones, a class.

>TRBV18|.|.|TRBJ1-1
CASSPGRDTEAFF
TGTGCCAGCTCACCGGGGAGGGACACTGAAGCTTTCTTT
>TRBV4-1|TRBD1|.|TRBJ1-3
CASSQRDREKPGNTIYF
TGCGCCAGCAGCCAAAGGGACAGGGAGAAACCTGGAAACACCATATATTTT
>TRBV2|TRBD1|few|TRBJ1-4
CASSDGTGDEKLFF
TGTGCCAGCAGTGACGGGACAGGGGATGAAAAACTGTTTTTT
>TRBV5-3|TRBD2|.|TRBJ2-2
CARARTSGAYTGELFF
TGTGCCAGGGCTAGGACTAGCGGGGCTTACACCGGGGAGCTGTTTTTT
>TRBV7-6|TRBD1|.|TRBJ2-1
CASSFAGQGVFF
TGTGCCAGCAGCTTTGCGGGACAGGGCGTATTCTTC
>TRBV30|.|.|TRBJ1-2
CAWRPLGTYYGYTF
TGTGCCTGGAGGCCACTCGGGACATACTATGGCTACACCTTC
>TRBV27|.|.|TRBJ1-3
CASSLSSGNTIYF
TGTGCCAGCAGTTTATCCAGTGGAAACACCATATATTTT
>TRBV30|.|few|TRBJ1-1
CAWRGQMNTEAFF
TGTGCCTGGAGAGGACAGATGAACACTGAAGCTTTCTTT
>TRBV11-2|TRBD1|.|TRBJ1-3
CASSSQGLTIYF
TGTGCCAGCAGCTCACAGGGGCTCACCATATATTTT
>TRBV7-8|TRBD1|.|TRBJ1-1
CASSSQGARGHTEAFF
TGTGCCAGCAGCTCCCAGGGGGCCCGGGGGCACACTGAAGCTTTCTTT
>TRBV27|.|.|TRBJ2-1
CASGYNRDEQFF
TGTGCCAGCGGATACAACAGGGATGAGCAGTTCTTC
>TRBV5-4|TRBD2|many|TRBJ2-3
CASPGTSGGASTDTQYF
TGTGCCAGCCCCGGGACTAGCGGGGGGGCTAGCACAGATACGCAGTATTTT
>TRBV19|.|.|TRBJ1-4
CASSSPPGDVVEKLFF
TGTGCCAGTAGTTCCCCCCCAGGGGACGTCGTTGAAAAACTGTTTTTT
>TRBV10-3|.|.|TRBJ1-6
CAISELTGNSPLHF
TGTGCCATCAGTGAGTTGACGGGAAATTCACCCCTCCACTTT
>TRBV4-2|TRBD1|.|TRBJ1-2
CASSQGPTGGYGYTF
TGTGCCAGCAGCCAGGGGCCGACAGGGGGCTATGGCTACACCTTC
>TRBV11-2|.|.|TRBJ2-7
CASSLDTRYEQYF
TGTGCCAGCAGCTTAGATACTAGGTACGAGCAGTACTTC
>TRBV16|.|.|TRBJ2-2
CASSPTLSTGELFF
TGTGCCAGCAGCCCGACTCTTAGCACCGGGGAGCTGTTTTTT
>TRBV5-1|TRBD2|.|TRBJ2-3
CASSSELAGGTDTQYF
TGCGCCAGCAGCTCAGAACTAGCGGGGGGCACAGATACGCAGTATTTT
>TRBV28|.|.|TRBJ1-1
CASSPLGRDHTEAFF
TGTGCCAGCAGTCCCCTTGGGAGGGATCACACTGAAGCTTTCTTT
>TRBV14|.|once|TRBJ1-1
CASSPLGGVTEAFF
TGTGCCAGCAGCCCCCTCGGGGGGGTGACTGAAGCTTTCTTT
>TRBV5-1|TRBD1|few|TRBJ2-3
CASSLGQGGDTQYF
TGCGCCAGCAGCTTAGGACAGGGAGGAGATACGCAGTATTTT
>TRBV6-1|.|.|TRBJ2-5
CASRRESGETQYF
TGTGCCAGCAGGAGGGAGTCCGGGGAGACCCAGTACTTC